These 5 T cell receptor beta chains originate from one sample sequenced in a study of blood T cell repertoires in COVID-19. TCRdb's copy holds only in-frame clones and misses some; the assay was immunoSEQ multiplex PCR. The table lists some 120,000 clones, approximately 80% of them singletons. Sequenced material: peripheral blood. The source of these receptors is a human donor in a cohort sampled during active COVID-19.

This chain uses TRBV15 with TRBJ2-3; weak D call: TRBD1 (5 bases). This CDR3 comprises 14 residues. With 5 bases removed from V and 6 bases from J, the gap between germline ends came to 15 bases. Germline V gene lookup returns CDR1 LNHNV and CDR2 YYDKDF (reference sequence). CDR3 in amino acids: CATSRRAGMDTQYF. The CDR3 DNA follows: TGTGCCACCAGCCGACGGGCAGGGATGGATACGCAGTATTTT.

This clone was seen a single time. The rearrangement joins TRBV15 to TRBJ1-5, with TRBD1 matching over 8 bases. V was clipped by 7 bases and J by 0 bases; unmatched bases: 11. The CDR3 is made up of 17 amino acids. The germline CDR1 and CDR2 sequences are LNHNV and YYDKDF (reference sequence). CDR3 in amino acids: CATNPGRDRYSNQPQHF. In nucleotides, the CDR3 is TGTGCCACCAATCCCGGACGGGACAGGTATAGCAATCAGCCCCAGCATTTT.

The chain is built from TRBV10-3 and TRBJ2-2, with D uncertain. The V gene lost 8 bases and the J gene lost 2 bases, with 15 bases spanning the gap. Germline V gene sequence: CDR1 ENHRY, CDR2 SYGVKD. The CDR3 is 15 residues long. The CDR3 loop reads CAIRRDSSNTGELFF. As DNA, the CDR3 is TGTGCCATCCGGCGCGACTCCTCAAACACCGGGGAGCTGTTTTTT.

The chain employs TRBV7-2 and TRBJ2-1, with D possibly being TRBD1 (6 bases). Trimming pared 5 bases from V and 7 bases from J, leaving 15 bases between. This CDR3 region has 14 residues. Germline values: CDR1 SGHTA, CDR2 FQGNSA. The CDR3 reads CASSTTFRGNEQFF. The CDR3 nucleotides read TGTGCCAGCAGCACAACCTTCAGGGGAAATGAGCAGTTCTTC. The whole variable domain, filled in from reference TRBV7-2 and TRBJ2-1, reads GAGVSQSPSNKVTEKGKDVELRCDPISGHTALYWYRQSLGQGLEFLIYFQGNSAPDKSGLPSDRFSAERTGGSVSTLTIQRTQQEDSAVYLCASSTTFRGNEQFFGPGTRLTVL.

This clone turned up a few times. The chain combines TRBV27 with TRBJ1-6; TRBD1 matches 8 bases. V shed 3 bases, J shed 10 bases, and the junction held 11 bases outside the gene matches. The CDR3 contains 16 residues. Looked up from germline, CDR1 is MNHEY and CDR2 is SMNVEV (reference sequence). CDR3 nucleotides: TGTGCCAGCAGTTTCCGATCGGGACAGGTCCCCTCACCCCTCCACTTT. The encoded protein is CASSFRSGQVPSPLHF.